These 29 T cell receptor beta chains were sequenced from one sample in a study of spatial heterogeneity in lung cancer. Study results and caveats: Mutation tallies in tumors tracked expanded intratumoral alpha and beta TCR counts.

The time point denotes: sample taken at primary tumor resection. These receptors lack a known antigen. TCRdb processed the 5' RACE reads anew with MiXCR; each CDR3 protein has one entry. The sample comprises 20,000 to 25,000 distinct CDR3 sequences, 8.8% of which are singletons, and over 7.5% rests with the top ten. The sequenced sample was lung tumor tissue, obtained at surgery. All receptors come from a male donor with early-stage non-small cell lung cancer.

This clonotype was seen at least ten times. The chain uses TRBV5-1 and TRBJ2-1; D unresolved. Between the trimmed V and J ends, which lost 3 bases and 10 bases, there was a span of 8 bases. The germline V gene encodes CDR1 SGHRS and CDR2 YFSETQ. CDR3 size: 11 residues. CDR3 nucleotides: TGCGCCAGCAGCTCCGCGAGGGAGCAGTTCTTC. It yields the protein CASSSAREQFF.

This clonotype was seen many times. The chain couples TRBV10-3 to TRBJ2-5; D gene uncertain. The CDR3 totals 14 residues. Trimming stripped 5 bases from V and 7 bases from J, with 17 bases between. Per the germline V gene, CDR1 is ENHRY and CDR2 is SYGVKD. Here the CDR3 reads CAISTPQDERTQYF. For the CDR3, the DNA is TGTGCCATCAGTACCCCACAAGATGAGAGGACCCAGTACTTC.

This clonotype was picked up a small number of times. This chain uses TRBV2 with TRBJ2-3; tentatively, D is TRBD1 (6 bases). Germline lookup yields CDR1 SNHLY and CDR2 FYNNEI. V gave up 6 bases and J gave up 7 bases, with 17 bases separating them. The length of the CDR3 is 14 residues. The CDR3 coding sequence is TGTGCCAGCAGCGCCGCTACAGGGTCGAATACGCAGTATTTT. Translating gives CASSAATGSNTQYF.

This clonotype occurred a few times. V is TRBV7-3 and J is TRBJ1-1; D is unclear. This CDR3 comprises 13 residues. The germline V gene has CDR1 SGHTA and CDR2 FQGTGA. Trimming stripped 5 bases from V and 0 bases from J, with 7 bases between. The CDR3 coding sequence is TGTGCCAGCAGCGCCACATTGAACACTGAAGCTTTCTTT. Translation gives CASSATLNTEAFF.

This clonotype showed up many times. This chain links TRBV29-1 with TRBJ2-2; D unresolved. The germline V gene encodes CDR1 SQVTM and CDR2 ANQGSEA. Deletions cut 4 bases from V and 1 base from J, with 10 bases between. This CDR3 spans 14 amino acids. The CDR3 DNA follows: TGCAGCGTTGCTTCGCCGGTGAACACCGGGGAGCTGTTTTTT. It codes for CSVASPVNTGELFF.

This clonotype showed up many times. The chain couples TRBV11-2 to TRBJ1-1; D is ambiguous. V gave up 3 bases and J gave up 4 bases, with 18 bases separating them. Germline CDR1 reads SGHAT; CDR2 reads FQNNGV. The CDR3 is 16 residues long. The CDR3 DNA follows: TGTGCCAGCAGCTTTAAAGGACCCCCCGGCGGCACTGAAGCTTTCTTT. It encodes CASSFKGPPGGTEAFF.

The V and J genes are TRBV3-1 and TRBJ2-5; D remains ambiguous. Trimming stripped 4 bases from V and 5 bases from J, with 20 bases between. The CDR3 contains 16 residues. Germline V gene lookup returns CDR1 LGHDT and CDR2 YNNKEL (reference sequence). The CDR3 nucleotides are TGTGCCAGCAGCCTAGGCCGACACCAAACGAGGGAGACCCAGTACTTC. It is translated as CASSLGRHQTRETQYF.

Many counts were recorded for this clonotype. The chain links TRBV2 to TRBJ2-3; D may correspond to TRBD1 or TRBD2 (5 bases each). V was pared by 2 bases and J by 11 bases, with 14 bases between. The CDR3 has 13 amino acids. CDR1 is SNHLY and CDR2 is FYNNEI in the germline V gene. Written as DNA, the CDR3 is TGTGCCAGCAGTGAACGAGGGACCCGGGGGCAGTATTTT. The encoded protein is CASSERGTRGQYF.

By sample share, this clonotype is medium-sized (0.01 to 0.1%). The chain joins TRBV28 to TRBJ2-1; 8 bases fit TRBD1. Germline trimming cut 7 bases from V and 4 bases from J; bases unmatched to any gene: 6. Germline V lookup: CDR1 MDHEN, CDR2 SYDVKM. The length of the CDR3 is 14 residues. The CDR3 coding sequence is TGTGCCAGCAATTGGGGGACAGGTTACAATGAGCAGTTCTTC. It codes for CASNWGTGYNEQFF.

This clonotype occurred many times. This chain uses TRBV18 with TRBJ2-7; D remains ambiguous. The length of the CDR3 is 12 residues. The germline CDR1 and CDR2 sequences are KGHSH and LQKENI. V lost 2 bases to trimming and J lost 6 bases, with 8 bases between them. The CDR3 is CASSPNIGEQYF. The CDR3 DNA reads TGTGCCAGCTCACCAAATATAGGCGAGCAGTACTTC.

This clonotype has at least ten counts. The chain has TRBV6-5 and TRBJ1-2, with D uncertain. Deletions cut 9 bases from V and 3 bases from J, with 8 bases between. CDR1 and CDR2 (germline): MNHEY, SVGAGI. The CDR3 is made up of 11 amino acids. The CDR3 bases are TGTGCCAGTTTCGATTACTATGGCTACACCTTC. Translating gives CASFDYYGYTF.

There are many counts of this clonotype. The chain employs TRBV20-1 and TRBJ2-7, with 8 bases matching TRBD1. Unmatched junction bases numbered 10, after V lost 6 bases and J lost 0 bases. The CDR3 is 15 amino acids. Germline V CDR1 and CDR2: DFQATT, SNEGSKA (reference sequence). CDR3 nucleotides: TGCAGTGCCGACGGGGGACAGGAAGCCTCCTACGAGCAGTACTTC. Its translation: CSADGGQEASYEQYF.

At least ten counts were recorded for this clonotype. This chain links TRBV5-4 with TRBJ2-5; TRBD1 is a possible D gene (6 bases). The germline V and J ends were trimmed by 4 bases and 5 bases, with 12 bases remaining between them. Germline V gives CDR1 SGHNT, CDR2 YYREEE (reference sequence). The length of the CDR3 is 13 residues. This chain's CDR3 is CASSPQGRETQYF. CDR3 coding DNA: TGTGCCAGCAGCCCACAGGGACGGGAGACCCAGTACTTC.

V usage is TRBV20-1 and J usage is TRBJ1-2; D remains unclear. Between the trimmed V and J ends, which lost 6 bases and 5 bases, there was a span of 16 bases. From germline, CDR1 is DFQATT and CDR2 SNEGSKA (reference sequence). The CDR3 has 13 amino acids. The CDR3 nucleotides are TGCAGTGCCGAGGCCCCGGGGAGATATGGCTACACCTTC. Translated, it gives CSAEAPGRYGYTF.

The rearrangement joins TRBV19 to TRBJ2-5; D unclear. Germline V gene data show CDR1 as LNHDA and CDR2 as SQIVND (reference sequence). This CDR3 has 10 residues. Trimming left V 7 bases short and J 5 bases short, with 5 bases between. CDR3 sequence (DNA): TGTGCCAGTATTGCCGAGACCCAGTACTTC. It is translated as CASIAETQYF.

CDR3: CASSFTGGSYNEQFF. The CDR3 DNA follows: TGTGCCAGCAGTTTTACAGGGGGATCCTACAATGAGCAGTTCTTC. V and J are TRBV28 and TRBJ2-1, with 8 bases identical to TRBD1. J gave up 1 base and V 3 bases, and 2 bases lay outside the gene matches. CDR3 size: 15 residues. Germline V lookup: CDR1 MDHEN, CDR2 SYDVKM.

The CDR3 is CASSFNVADGETQYF. DNA of the CDR3: TGTGCCAGCAGCTTTAATGTAGCGGACGGGGAGACCCAGTACTTC. This chain uses TRBV7-2 with TRBJ2-5; D might be TRBD2 (6 bases). Trimming removed 3 bases from V and 5 bases from J, with 16 bases in between. Germline loops: CDR1 SGHTA, CDR2 FQGNSA. The CDR3 has 15 residues. The complete variable domain, with remaining parts taken from reference TRBV7-2 and TRBJ2-5, reads GAGVSQSPSNKVTEKGKDVELRCDPISGHTALYWYRQSLGQGLEFLIYFQGNSAPDKSGLPSDRFSAERTGGSVSTLTIQRTQQEDSAVYLCASSFNVADGETQYFGPGTRLLVL.

This clonotype is categorized as medium-sized (0.01 to 0.1%). The V call is TRBV28, the J call TRBJ2-7, with D possibly being TRBD2 (5 bases). This CDR3 region has 15 residues. Per germline, CDR1 MDHEN and CDR2 SYDVKM. V dropped 7 bases and J dropped 6 bases, with 22 bases sitting between them. DNA of the CDR3: TGTGCCAGCACCCCCCTCCCGCGAGGGTTTCCCGAGCAGTACTTC. Translated: CASTPLPRGFPEQYF.

This clonotype was seen repeatedly, ten times or more. V and J are TRBV9 and TRBJ2-3; D possibly corresponds to TRBD1 (6 bases). Deletions cut 1 base from V and 0 bases from J, with 9 bases between. Germline V gene sequence: CDR1 SGDLS, CDR2 YYNGEE. The CDR3 extends over 15 amino acids. CDR3 in amino acids: CASSVSTGSTDTQYF. CDR3 nucleotide sequence: TGTGCCAGCAGCGTAAGTACAGGGAGCACAGATACGCAGTATTTT.

The sample holds one count of this clonotype. This may stem from a read error, because a much larger clone lies one nucleotide away. Given the absence of the conserved phenylalanine or tryptophan at the CDR3 end, a read error is likely. The rearrangement uses TRBV7-9 and TRBJ2-7; D uncertain. The V and J ends lost 5 bases and 2 bases respectively, with 10 bases between them. The CDR3 is 13 residues long. Germline V CDR1 and CDR2: SEHNR, FQNEAQ (reference sequence). The CDR3 DNA reads TGTGCCAGCAGCCCGACCCTTACCTACGAGCAGTACCTC. Translation gives CASSPTLTYEQYL.

This clonotype was observed many times. The genes are TRBV20-1 and TRBJ1-4, with D perhaps TRBD1 (5 bases). Between the trimmed V and J ends, which lost 6 bases and 7 bases, there was a span of 9 bases. CDR1 is DFQATT, CDR2 SNEGSKA, per germline (reference sequence). The CDR3 contains 11 residues. CDR3 in DNA: TGCAGTGCACCTCAGGGTGAAAAACTGTTTTTT. This translates into CSAPQGEKLFF.

CDR3 amino acids: CASSARPGDEQYF. The DNA for the CDR3 is TGTGCCAGCAGTGCGCGGCCAGGGGACGAGCAGTACTTC. The chain employs TRBV2 and TRBJ2-7; the D gene is possibly TRBD1 (6 bases). Germline CDR1 and CDR2: SNHLY and FYNNEI. Trimming removed 4 bases from V and 5 bases from J, with 12 bases in between. CDR3 length: 13 amino acids.

This clonotype was detected a few times. This chain links TRBV7-2 with TRBJ2-1; perhaps D is TRBD1 or TRBD2 (5 bases each). V lost 5 bases to trimming and J lost 5 bases, with 10 bases between them. The germline CDR1 and CDR2 sequences are SGHTA and FQGNSA. The CDR3 has 13 residues. Here the CDR3 reads CASSLGRNNEQFF. The CDR3 coding sequence is TGTGCCAGCAGCCTGGGACGGAACAATGAGCAGTTCTTC.

This clonotype was recorded many times. The V and J genes are TRBV28 and TRBJ2-7; D assignment may be TRBD1 or TRBD2 (5 bases each). This CDR3 is built from 14 residues. Trimming left V 8 bases short and J 4 bases short, with 18 bases between. Germline V lookup: CDR1 MDHEN, CDR2 SYDVKM. The CDR3: CASWGTGPYYEQYF. In DNA, the CDR3 is TGTGCCAGCTGGGGAACGGGGCCCTATTACGAGCAGTACTTC. The full variable domain, with the rest looked up from reference TRBV28 and TRBJ2-7, is DVKVTQSSRYLVKRTGEKVFLECVQDMDHENMFWYRQDPGLGLRLIYFSYDVKMKEKGDIPEGYSVSREKKERFSLILESASTNQTSMYLCASWGTGPYYEQYFGPGTRLTVT.

Judged by abundance, this clonotype is medium-sized. This chain uses TRBV10-3 with TRBJ2-2; unclear D gene. The V end lost 2 bases, the J end lost 6 bases, and 4 bases lay between the germline ends. In germline, CDR1 is ENHRY, CDR2 SYGVKD. There are 12 residues in the CDR3. CDR3: CAISEAAGELFF. DNA of the CDR3: TGTGCCATCAGTGAGGCAGCCGGGGAGCTGTTTTTT.

Many counts were recorded for this clonotype. CDR3 sequence: CASSLRVTGELFF. CDR3 sequence (DNA): TGCGCCAGCAGCTTGCGGGTCACCGGGGAGCTGTTTTTT. The rearrangement links TRBV5-1 to TRBJ2-2, with D unclear. CDR1 and CDR2 from the germline V gene are SGHRS and YFSETQ. V lost 1 base and J lost 4, with 5 bases in between. The CDR3 consists of 13 residues.

This clonotype has at least ten counts. Written as DNA, the CDR3 is TGTGCCAGCAGCGTAGCTCTGGGGGTCAATGAGCAGTTCTTC. Its translation is CASSVALGVNEQFF. This chain links TRBV9 with TRBJ2-1; D possibly uses TRBD1 or TRBD2 (5 bases each). This CDR3 spans 14 amino acids. Trimming stripped 0 bases from V and 6 bases from J, with 10 bases between. In germline, CDR1 is SGDLS, CDR2 YYNGEE.

A few counts support this clonotype. The rearrangement uses TRBV12-3 or TRBV12-4 and TRBJ1-2; D possibly corresponds to TRBD1 (5 bases). With 1 base removed from V and 4 bases from J, the gap between germline ends came to 13 bases. CDR3 length: 15 amino acids. The CDR3 loop reads CASSLVAGNSYGYTF. The CDR3 DNA sequence: TGTGCCAGCAGTTTAGTGGCAGGGAATAGCTATGGCTACACCTTC.

The sample holds many counts of this clonotype. This rearrangement joins TRBV27 to TRBJ2-2; D is undetermined. The V gene's germline CDR1 is MNHEY and CDR2 SMNVEV (reference sequence). This CDR3 has 12 amino acids. V was pared by 5 bases and J by 6 bases, with 7 bases between. The CDR3 DNA reads as TGTGCCAGCAGTAGACCCGCCGGGGAGCTGTTTTTT. Residues: CASSRPAGELFF.